This entry is about one T cell receptor beta chain. The data belong to a study of OX40 agonist ivuxolimab in advanced cancers. Study information: Partial responses were achieved by three patients: one hepatocellular carcinoma, two cutaneous melanoma.

CDR3 length: 15 amino acids. V was pared by 2 bases and J by 0 bases, with 8 bases between. The germline gives CDR1 SGHTA, CDR2 FQGNSA. Produced via immunoSEQ multiplex PCR; TCRdb's table is partial and in-frame only. Of about 15,000 clones in the sample, roughly 92% were seen once. The specimen was CD4+ or CD8+ T cells sorted from blood, collected in a trial of the OX40 agonist ivuxolimab. The clonotype originates from an adult with an advanced solid tumor such as melanoma, head and neck, liver or kidney cancer. This rearrangement joins TRBV7-2 to TRBJ1-5; D is unclear. Written as DNA, the CDR3 is TGTGCCAGCAGCTTAACGTCTTATAGCAATCAGCCCCAGCATTTT. Its translation: CASSLTSYSNQPQHF.